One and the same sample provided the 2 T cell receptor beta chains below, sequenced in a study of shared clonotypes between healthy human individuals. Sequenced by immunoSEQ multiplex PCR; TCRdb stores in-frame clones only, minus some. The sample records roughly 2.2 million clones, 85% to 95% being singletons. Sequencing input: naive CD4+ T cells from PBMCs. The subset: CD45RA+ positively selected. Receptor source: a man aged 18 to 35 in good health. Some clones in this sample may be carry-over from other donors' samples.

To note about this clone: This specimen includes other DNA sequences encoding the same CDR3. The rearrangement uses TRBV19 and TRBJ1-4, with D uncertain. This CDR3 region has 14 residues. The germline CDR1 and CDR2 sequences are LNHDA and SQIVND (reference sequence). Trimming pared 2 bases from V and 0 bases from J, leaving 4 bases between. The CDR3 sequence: CASSISATNEKLFF. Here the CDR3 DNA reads TGTGCCAGTAGTATATCAGCAACTAATGAAAAACTGTTTTTT.

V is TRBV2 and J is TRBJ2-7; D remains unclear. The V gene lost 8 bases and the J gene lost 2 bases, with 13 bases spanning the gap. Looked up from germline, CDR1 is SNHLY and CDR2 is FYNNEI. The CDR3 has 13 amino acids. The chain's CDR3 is CASFSPVTYEQYF. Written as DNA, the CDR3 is TGTGCCAGCTTTTCCCCAGTTACCTACGAGCAGTACTTC.